These 22 T cell receptor beta chains share one sample of origin, sequenced in a study of T cell repertoires in cytomegalovirus infection (dated by TCRdb to between 2019 and 2020). The intended sense of this specimen's treatment or condition label: in vitro stimulation with specific CMV peptide epitopes to enrich CMV-specific T cells. Which antigens these TCRs recognize remains unknown. Sequencing relied on an Illumina HiSeq 1500. Using fastp trimming at Q25 and MiXCR clonotype assembly, TCRdb reanalyzed the public sequencing data and kept in-frame beta chains. Rows merge per CDR3 protein into single entries with the most common DNA and genes. Present in this sample are about 920,000 distinct CDR3 sequences, around 32% of which were seen just once. The ten top clones hold about 14% of the sample. The sample was cultured CD8+ T cells from PBMCs, taken from culture after CMV antigen stimulation. Receptors originate from a human donor in good health (CMV status not recorded). Some clones in this sample may be carry-over from other donors' samples.

This rearrangement joins TRBV10-3 to TRBJ2-1; D may be TRBD1 or TRBD2 (5 bases each). V shed 5 bases and J shed 6 bases, with 14 bases lying between them. This CDR3 region has 14 residues. Germline CDR1 is ENHRY and CDR2 is SYGVKD. The CDR3 spells CAISPSRETNEQFF. The DNA for the CDR3 is TGTGCCATCAGTCCAAGCAGGGAGACCAATGAGCAGTTCTTC.

The CDR3 nucleotides read TGTGCCAGCTTGGACAGGGAATTTTATGGCTACACCTTC. This gives the protein CASLDREFYGYTF. The chain joins TRBV6-6 to TRBJ1-2; 8 bases are a match to TRBD1. Germline assignment: CDR1 MNHNY and CDR2 SVGAGI (reference sequence). J gave up 5 bases and V 8 bases, and 7 bases lay outside the gene matches. The CDR3 spans 13 residues.

The chain combines TRBV28 with TRBJ1-1; 10 bases fit TRBD1. V lost 2 bases, J lost 8 bases, and 8 bases stayed unmatched. The germline CDR1 and CDR2 sequences are MDHEN and SYDVKM. This CDR3 is built from 15 residues. This CDR3 reads CASSLGDRGTSEAFF. The CDR3, as DNA: TGTGCCAGCAGTTTAGGGGACAGGGGAACGTCCGAAGCTTTCTTT. Drawing the rest from reference TRBV28 and TRBJ1-1, the complete variable domain is DVKVTQSSRYLVKRTGEKVFLECVQDMDHENMFWYRQDPGLGLRLIYFSYDVKMKEKGDIPEGYSVSREKKERFSLILESASTNQTSMYLCASSLGDRGTSEAFFGQGTRLTVV.

This chain connects TRBV7-8 to TRBJ2-5; D is ambiguous. V lost 3 bases to trimming and J lost 5 bases, with 10 bases between them. CDR1 SGHVS and CDR2 FQNEAQ come from the germline V gene. There are 13 residues in the CDR3. CDR3 DNA: TGTGCCAGCAGCTTTCCCACTGGTGAGACCCAGTACTTC. Its protein is CASSFPTGETQYF. The full variable domain, completed using reference TRBV7-8 and TRBJ2-5, is GAGVSQSPRYKVAKRGQDVALRCDPISGHVSLFWYQQALGQGPEFLTYFQNEAQLDKSGLPSDRFFAERPEGSVSTLKIQRTQQEDSAVYLCASSFPTGETQYFGPGTRLLVL.

This clonotype turned up a few times. The chain links TRBV27 to TRBJ1-2; TRBD1 matches at 8 bases. The CDR3 has 14 residues. Germline V gene sequence: CDR1 MNHEY, CDR2 SMNVEV (reference sequence). With V trimmed by 4 bases and J by 3 bases, 4 bases remained unmatched. Written as DNA, the CDR3 is TGTGCCAGCAGTTCAGGGGGCTGGCACTATGGCTACACCTTC. Protein product: CASSSGGWHYGYTF.

In nucleotides, the CDR3 is TGCGCCAGCAGCTATATGGAAGGAGGCAATCAGCCCCAGCATTTT. This gives the protein CASSYMEGGNQPQHF. This chain joins TRBV4-1 and TRBJ1-5; D gene ambiguous. The germline gives CDR1 MGHRA, CDR2 YSYEKL. Between the trimmed V and J ends, which lost 5 bases and 2 bases, there was a span of 13 bases. This CDR3 has 15 amino acids.

The chain carries TRBV4-1 and TRBJ1-2; 8 positions agree with TRBD1. J gave up 0 bases and V 3 bases, and 3 bases lay outside the gene matches. Germline V gene sequence: CDR1 MGHRA, CDR2 YSYEKL. CDR3 length equals 15 residues. The CDR3 DNA is TGCGCCAGCAGCCAGACAGGGGAACCTAACTATGGCTACACCTTC. Translating gives CASSQTGEPNYGYTF.

The chain couples TRBV10-3 to TRBJ1-5, with D possibly being TRBD1 (6 bases). Trimming shortened V by 4 bases and J by 0 bases, and 10 bases separated the two germline ends. Germline assignment: CDR1 ENHRY and CDR2 SYGVKD. The CDR3 length is 15 residues. The CDR3 DNA reads TGTGCCATCAGTGTTTCAGGGGATAGCAATCAGCCCCAGCATTTT. Residues: CAISVSGDSNQPQHF.

This chain joins TRBV19 and TRBJ2-1; 8 nucleotides align to TRBD2. The CDR3 loop spans 16 amino acids. V was pared by 8 bases and J by 2 bases, with 11 bases of the junction left unmatched. The germline V gene encodes CDR1 LNHDA and CDR2 SQIVND (reference sequence). The CDR3 bases are TGTGCCAGTGAAAGGGGGAGGGGACTAGCCTACAATGAGCAGTTCTTC. The encoded protein is CASERGRGLAYNEQFF.

This chain joins TRBV10-3 and TRBJ2-1; 8 bases fit TRBD2. Germline loops: CDR1 ENHRY, CDR2 SYGVKD. J lost 8 bases, V lost 1 base, and 16 bases had no gene match. The CDR3 sequence is 18 residues long. This CDR3 reads CAISEWGGGYQPGDEQFF. The CDR3 region has the DNA TGTGCCATCAGTGAGTGGGGCGGGGGGTACCAACCTGGGGATGAGCAGTTCTTC.

The chain combines TRBV4-1 with TRBJ1-6; 7 bases map to TRBD1. The CDR3 is made up of 13 amino acids. J lost 10 bases, V lost 4 bases, and 4 bases had no gene match. The V gene's germline CDR1 is MGHRA and CDR2 YSYEKL. The CDR3, as DNA: TGCGCCAGCAGCCGAACAGGGGACTCACCCCTCCACTTT. Translation: CASSRTGDSPLHF.

This clonotype was seen a few times. The V call is TRBV6-5, the J call TRBJ2-1; possibly TRBD2 for D (6 bases). This CDR3 comprises 13 residues. Deletions cut 9 bases from V and 0 bases from J, with 9 bases between. Germline V CDR1 and CDR2: MNHEY, SVGAGI. CDR3 nucleotides: TGTGCCAGTCGGGGACTCTCCTACAATGAGCAGTTCTTC. It translates to CASRGLSYNEQFF.

The V call is TRBV2, the J call TRBJ1-3; D is uncertain. The ends were cut back, 0 bases at V and 4 bases at J, with 4 bases in the middle. The CDR3 consists of 13 residues. The germline CDR1 and CDR2 sequences are SNHLY and FYNNEI. The CDR3 DNA sequence: TGTGCCAGCAGTGAAGCAGTAGGAAACACCATATATTTT. Its translation: CASSEAVGNTIYF.

V usage is TRBV3-1 and J usage is TRBJ2-3, with D possibly being TRBD2 (6 bases). In germline, CDR1 is LGHDT, CDR2 YNNKEL (reference sequence). This CDR3 is 17 amino acids long. V shed 0 bases and J shed 7 bases, with 20 bases lying between them. The CDR3 here is CASSQDRGGGIWYTQYF. In nucleotides, the CDR3 is TGTGCCAGCAGCCAAGACCGGGGTGGAGGGATCTGGTATACGCAGTATTTT.

DNA of the CDR3: TGTGCCAGCAGTCCGGGGACTTTGGGCTATGGCTACACCTTC. This codes for CASSPGTLGYGYTF. The chain uses TRBV12-3 or TRBV12-4 and TRBJ1-2; TRBD1 might be the D (5 bases). The V gene lost 5 bases and the J gene lost 4 bases, with 14 bases spanning the gap. The CDR3 has 14 amino acids.

As for this clonotype: One base away lies a much larger clone, so this may be a sequencing read error. V usage is TRBV6-6 and J usage is TRBJ2-5; D gene uncertain. Between the trimmed V and J ends, which lost 6 bases and 5 bases, there was a span of 7 bases. The germline gives CDR1 MNHNY, CDR2 SVGAGI (reference sequence). This CDR3 spans 11 amino acids. CDR3 nucleotide sequence: TGTGCCAGCAGGATGGGGGAGACCCAGTACTTC. Protein sequence: CASRMGETQYF.

This clonotype has at least ten counts. The chain combines TRBV6-1 with TRBJ2-1, with 7 bases fitting TRBD1. J lost 8 bases, V lost 0 bases, and 16 bases had no gene match. CDR3 size: 18 residues. CDR1 and CDR2 from the germline V gene are MNHNS and SASEGT. CDR3 residues: CASSEARQGVISGDEQFF. The CDR3 DNA follows: TGTGCCAGCAGTGAAGCGAGGCAGGGGGTAATATCGGGCGATGAGCAGTTCTTC.

This chain uses TRBV27 with TRBJ1-1; D is unclear. The germline V and J ends were trimmed by 5 bases and 8 bases, with 12 bases remaining between them. CDR1 is MNHEY, CDR2 SMNVEV, per germline (reference sequence). The CDR3 is 12 amino acids. DNA for the CDR3: TGTGCCAGCAGTGCCACCTTGAAGGAAGCTTTCTTT. Translation: CASSATLKEAFF.

V usage is TRBV9 and J usage is TRBJ2-7, with TRBD1 identical over 7 bases. The CDR3 covers 15 residues. J gave up 6 bases and V 3 bases, and 12 bases lay outside the gene matches. Germline V gives CDR1 SGDLS, CDR2 YYNGEE. This CDR3 reads CASSGGTAPFAEQYF. DNA for the CDR3: TGTGCCAGCAGCGGGGGGACAGCTCCCTTCGCCGAGCAGTACTTC.

V and J are TRBV5-1 and TRBJ2-7, with 7 nucleotides matching TRBD1. V lost 3 bases to trimming and J lost 7 bases; unmatched junction nucleotides: 13. Germline assignment: CDR1 SGHRS and CDR2 YFSETQ. This CDR3 has 15 amino acids. The CDR3 loop is CASSCPDRFSPEQYF. As DNA, the CDR3 is TGCGCCAGCAGCTGCCCGGACAGGTTTTCCCCGGAGCAGTACTTC.

About this clonotype: The limits of the CDR3 on the DNA are not certain, so only TCRdb's listed CDR3 is given. The V and J genes are TRBV5-4 and TRBJ1-2; TRBD1, the table's D call, was not compared with the DNA. Germline loops: CDR1 SGHNT, CDR2 YYREEE (reference sequence). Including both end residues, the CDR3 is 17 amino acids long. This CDR3 is CASSSSPGQSLLGGYTF.

This clonotype was counted a few times. The chain employs TRBV7-8 and TRBJ1-1; TRBD1 is a possible D gene (6 bases). V was cut by 5 bases and J by 6 bases, with 16 bases left in between. CDR3 length equals 14 residues. Germline V lookup: CDR1 SGHVS, CDR2 FQNEAQ. The chain's CDR3 is CASSTGQKRAEAFF. In DNA, the CDR3 is TGTGCCAGCAGCACCGGACAGAAAAGGGCTGAAGCTTTCTTT. Drawing the rest from reference TRBV7-8 and TRBJ1-1, the complete variable domain is GAGVSQSPRYKVAKRGQDVALRCDPISGHVSLFWYQQALGQGPEFLTYFQNEAQLDKSGLPSDRFFAERPEGSVSTLKIQRTQQEDSAVYLCASSTGQKRAEAFFGQGTRLTVV.